The 9 T cell receptor beta chains below all came from one sample that was sequenced in a study of T cell responses to AZD1222 COVID-19 vaccine. The assay was immunoSEQ multiplex PCR, and TCRdb's table has in-frame clones only and misses some. The sample records around 58,000 clones, 70% to 90% being singletons. Sequenced here: peripheral blood, sampled 28 days after the second AZD1222 dose. These receptors were taken from an adult who received the AZD1222 COVID-19 vaccine.

The chain employs TRBV7-9 and TRBJ1-1; 8 bases are a match to TRBD1. V lost 5 bases and J lost 1; bases outside the gene matches: 9. CDR1 and CDR2 (germline): SEHNR, FQNEAQ (reference sequence). This CDR3 spans 16 amino acids. The chain's CDR3 is CASSDPGGTTNTEAFF. CDR3 sequence (DNA): TGTGCCAGCAGCGACCCAGGGGGCACAACGAACACTGAAGCTTTCTTT.

This chain joins TRBV5-1 and TRBJ2-2; D remains ambiguous. Trimming cost V 0 bases and J 2 bases, with 11 bases left between them. The CDR3 totals 16 residues. Germline V gene sequence: CDR1 SGHRS, CDR2 YFSETQ. In DNA form, the CDR3 reads TGCGCCAGCAGCTTGGCCGATCAGTTTAACACCGGGGAGCTGTTTTTT. It translates to CASSLADQFNTGELFF.

The chain has TRBV24-1 and TRBJ1-4; 8 nucleotides line up with TRBD1. Germline assignment: CDR1 KGHDR and CDR2 SFDVKD. The CDR3 is 16 amino acids. The trim removed 6 bases at V and 8 bases at J, leaving 13 bases unmatched. The CDR3 DNA follows: TGTGCCACCAGTCGCGGACAGGGCTTTTTCGGGGAAAAACTGTTTTTT. It codes for CATSRGQGFFGEKLFF.

The chain employs TRBV7-2 and TRBJ1-4; 7 nucleotides align to TRBD1. After removal of 5 bases from V and 4 bases from J, the junction contained 4 bases not matched to a gene. Looked up from germline, CDR1 is SGHTA and CDR2 is FQGNSA. There are 14 residues in the CDR3. The CDR3 here is CASSRDRDNEKLFF. CDR3 coding DNA: TGTGCCAGCAGCCGTGACAGGGATAATGAAAAACTGTTTTTT.

The J gene is TRBJ2-1, the V gene TRBV7-9; TRBD2 agrees at 7 bases. V shed 1 base, J shed 6 bases, and the junction held 0 bases outside the gene matches. Per the germline V gene, CDR1 is SEHNR and CDR2 is FQNEAQ (reference sequence). The CDR3 covers 13 residues. CDR3 residues: CASSLGLANEQFF. The CDR3 DNA sequence: TGTGCCAGCAGCTTAGGACTAGCCAATGAGCAGTTCTTC.

The chain has TRBV2 and TRBJ1-5, with 11 nucleotides matching TRBD1. Trimming at V came to 2 bases and at J to 3 bases, leaving 12 bases not matched to a gene. The CDR3 has 19 residues. Germline V gene lookup returns CDR1 SNHLY and CDR2 FYNNEI. CDR3 DNA sequence: TGTGCCAGCAGTGAATCCCGGACAGGGGGCGCTTATAACAATCAGCCCCAGCATTTT. Translation gives CASSESRTGGAYNNQPQHF.

This clone has only one observation. The chain couples TRBV5-6 to TRBJ1-6; D unresolved. Trimming stripped 7 bases from V and 8 bases from J, with 10 bases between. This CDR3 has 12 amino acids. Germline-derived CDR1 and CDR2 are SGHDT and YYEEEE. Written as DNA, the CDR3 is TGTGCCAGCTCCTATTGGGATTCACCCCTCCACTTT. Translation: CASSYWDSPLHF.

The chain uses TRBV11-2 and TRBJ1-2, with D unresolved. The CDR3 loop spans 14 amino acids. V dropped 0 bases and J dropped 8 bases, with 13 bases sitting between them. Looked up from germline, CDR1 is SGHAT and CDR2 is FQNNGV. CDR3 nucleotide sequence: TGTGCCAGCAGCTTAGATTTAGGCGGTAGGGGCTACACCTTC. Translated, it gives CASSLDLGGRGYTF.

J is TRBJ2-2 and V is TRBV6-2 or TRBV6-3; no clear D gene. The CDR3 is 16 amino acids. V gave up 0 bases and J gave up 0 bases, with 8 bases separating them. Germline-derived CDR1 and CDR2 are MNHEY and SVGEGT. The CDR3 DNA reads as TGTGCCAGCAGTTACTCGGGCTGGGCGAACACCGGGGAGCTGTTTTTT. Translation gives CASSYSGWANTGELFF.